Below are 25 T cell receptor beta chains sequenced from a single sample in a study of blood T cell repertoires in COVID-19. The table came from immunoSEQ multiplex PCR; TCRdb's copy has only in-frame clones and leaves some out. The sample has about 200,000 clones, around 86% seen once. The sequenced material came from peripheral blood. These receptors all come from a human donor in a cohort sampled during active COVID-19.

The sample holds one count of this clone. The chain employs TRBV7-9 and TRBJ1-1, with D possibly being TRBD1 (5 bases). Germline V gene data show CDR1 as SEHNR and CDR2 as FQNEAQ (reference sequence). The V and J ends lost 1 base and 2 bases respectively, with 11 bases between them. This CDR3 has 15 amino acids. The CDR3 here is CASSLVAGTNTEAFF. In DNA, the CDR3 is TGTGCCAGCAGCTTAGTGGCAGGGACTAACACTGAAGCTTTCTTT. The entire variable domain, with the rest obtained from reference TRBV7-9 and TRBJ1-1, is as follows: DTGVSQNPRHKITKRGQNVTFRCDPISEHNRLYWYRQTLGQGPEFLTYFQNEAQLEKSRLLSDRFSAERPKGSFSTLEIQRTEQGDSAMYLCASSLVAGTNTEAFFGQGTRLTVV.

This clone was counted ten times or more. The chain has TRBV27 and TRBJ2-3, with 11 bases lining up with TRBD2. Trimming at V came to 4 bases and at J to 0 bases, leaving 0 bases not matched to a gene. The CDR3 runs to 15 residues. Germline V gene sequence: CDR1 MNHEY, CDR2 SMNVEV (reference sequence). This CDR3 is CASSWTSGSTDTQYF. The CDR3 DNA is TGTGCCAGCAGTTGGACTAGCGGGAGCACAGATACGCAGTATTTT.

In this sample, this clone turned up a few times. The rearrangement uses TRBV29-1 and TRBJ2-5, with 10 bases aligning to TRBD2. The CDR3 has 16 amino acids. The germline gives CDR1 SQVTM, CDR2 ANQGSEA. J was trimmed by 5 bases and V by 3 bases; bases with no gene match: 12. The CDR3 spells CSVEMTEREGWETQYF. CDR3 DNA: TGCAGCGTTGAGATGACCGAGCGGGAGGGGTGGGAGACCCAGTACTTC.

The V call is TRBV10-3, the J call TRBJ1-5; D unclear. Germline CDR1 ENHRY, CDR2 SYGVKD. Trimming shortened V by 2 bases and J by 0 bases, and 5 bases separated the two germline ends. CDR3 length: 14 residues. CDR3 bases: TGTGCCATCAGTGAGGGCATTAGCAATCAGCCCCAGCATTTT. It is translated as CAISEGISNQPQHF.

CDR3 protein: CASTPSRQGSYEQYF. The CDR3 DNA sequence: TGTGCCAGCACCCCCAGCAGGCAGGGGTCCTACGAGCAGTACTTC. The rearrangement joins TRBV25-1 to TRBJ2-7; TRBD1 is a possible D gene (6 bases). The CDR3 spans 15 residues. Germline assignment: CDR1 MGHDK and CDR2 SYGVNS. Trimming pared 7 bases from V and 1 base from J, leaving 17 bases between.

The chain links TRBV6-6 to TRBJ1-1; perhaps TRBD1 as D (6 bases). The CDR3 loop spans 16 amino acids. CDR1 and CDR2 (germline): MNHNY, SVGAGI (reference sequence). Between the trimmed V and J ends, which lost 6 bases and 0 bases, there was a span of 17 bases. The chain's CDR3 is CASRKTGTLMNTEAFF. As DNA, the CDR3 is TGTGCCAGCAGAAAAACAGGGACCCTAATGAACACTGAAGCTTTCTTT.

V gene TRBV6-2 or TRBV6-3 combines with J gene TRBJ1-6, with D hard to call. Between the trimmed V and J ends, which lost 5 bases and 5 bases, there was a span of 13 bases. CDR1 is MNHEY, CDR2 SVGEGT, per germline. CDR3 length equals 15 residues. In DNA form, the CDR3 reads TGTGCCAGCAGTCTCCTAGGTGGTGATAATTCACCCCTCCACTTT. Protein product: CASSLLGGDNSPLHF.

The chain recombines TRBV27 with TRBJ2-1, with D possibly matching TRBD2 (6 bases). CDR1 and CDR2 from the germline V gene are MNHEY and SMNVEV (reference sequence). The CDR3 sequence is 14 residues long. Trimming pared 5 bases from V and 1 base from J, leaving 9 bases between. Here the CDR3 reads CASSRAGSYNEQFF. The DNA of the CDR3 is TGTGCCAGCAGTCGAGCGGGTTCCTACAATGAGCAGTTCTTC.

CDR3 sequence reads: CASSWGEGIYGYTF. The CDR3 region has the DNA TGTGCCAGCAGCTGGGGGGAAGGAATCTATGGCTACACCTTC. The chain employs TRBV5-5 and TRBJ1-2; possibly TRBD1 for D (5 bases). Germline-derived CDR1 and CDR2 are SGHKS and YYEKEE (reference sequence). The CDR3 consists of 14 residues. Trimming took off 3 bases at V and 4 bases at J, with 13 bases between the two ends.

This clone was seen repeatedly, ten times or more. This chain joins TRBV15 and TRBJ1-2; 8 bases are a match to TRBD1. Germline loops: CDR1 LNHNV, CDR2 YYDKDF (reference sequence). CDR3 length: 12 amino acids. Unmatched junction bases numbered 3, after V lost 7 bases and J lost 5 bases. The chain's CDR3 is CATTDRGYGYTF. The CDR3 nucleotides are TGTGCCACCACTGACAGGGGATATGGCTACACCTTC.

The chain has TRBV10-3 and TRBJ1-2; 8 bases match TRBD1. The V segment lost 0 bases and the J segment 7 bases; nucleotides outside the gene matches: 7. Germline V gene sequence: CDR1 ENHRY, CDR2 SYGVKD. The CDR3 spans 15 residues. The CDR3 DNA sequence: TGTGCCATCAGTGAGTCTACGGCAGGGGGCGCTGGCTACACCTTC. This gives the protein CAISESTAGGAGYTF.

The gene calls are TRBV28 and TRBJ1-5; maybe TRBD1 (6 bases). V was clipped by 7 bases and J by 2 bases, with 15 bases between them. The CDR3 is 15 amino acids. Germline V CDR1 and CDR2: MDHEN, SYDVKM. As DNA, the CDR3 is TGTGCCAGCACCATACAGGGAAGGGGCAATCAGCCCCAGCATTTT. It yields the protein CASTIQGRGNQPQHF.

The gene calls are TRBV5-8 and TRBJ1-4; possible D gene TRBD1, 5 bases. Trimming shortened V by 4 bases and J by 0 bases, and 16 bases separated the two germline ends. The length of the CDR3 is 17 residues. Germline V gene lookup returns CDR1 SGHTS and CDR2 YDEGEE. DNA for the CDR3: TGTGCCAGCAGCAGAGGACAACCACCTGCAACTAATGAAAAACTGTTTTTT. Its protein product is CASSRGQPPATNEKLFF.

The J gene is TRBJ1-2, the V gene TRBV5-4; 8 bases match TRBD1. This CDR3 has 14 amino acids. Germline assignment: CDR1 SGHNT and CDR2 YYREEE (reference sequence). The junction had 6 bases not matched to a gene; V was cut back by 2 bases and J by 6 bases. CDR3: CASSFRQGQDGYTF. CDR3 bases: TGTGCCAGCAGCTTTCGCCAGGGACAGGATGGCTACACCTTC.

The CDR3 nucleotides are TGTGCCACCAGTGATTGGGGGACAGGGGACAATGAGCAGTTCTTC. Translating gives CATSDWGTGDNEQFF. The chain carries TRBV24-1 and TRBJ2-1, with 10 bases that match TRBD1. The CDR3 runs 15 residues. Unmatched junction bases numbered 2, after V lost 2 bases and J lost 5 bases. Germline V gene data show CDR1 as KGHDR and CDR2 as SFDVKD.

The J gene is TRBJ1-6, the V gene TRBV7-9; D remains unclear. CDR3 size: 13 residues. V gave up 1 base and J gave up 7 bases, with 5 bases separating them. Germline loops: CDR1 SEHNR, CDR2 FQNEAQ (reference sequence). The CDR3 sequence is CASSLDENSPLHF. The DNA for the CDR3 is TGTGCCAGCAGCTTAGACGAGAATTCACCCCTCCACTTT.

V gene TRBV28 combines with J gene TRBJ2-2; TRBD2 matches at 13 bases. J lost 3 bases, V lost 9 bases, and 10 bases had no gene match. Per germline, CDR1 MDHEN and CDR2 SYDVKM. The CDR3 runs to 17 residues. The CDR3 DNA follows: TGTGCCAGATCACCGGGACTAGCGGGACCTCACACCGGGGAGCTGTTTTTT. It yields the protein CARSPGLAGPHTGELFF.

This chain joins TRBV6-6 and TRBJ1-5, with D possibly matching TRBD1 (6 bases). Germline V gene data show CDR1 as MNHNY and CDR2 as SVGAGI (reference sequence). This CDR3 region has 14 residues. The V and J ends lost 5 bases and 4 bases respectively, with 12 bases between them. DNA for the CDR3: TGTGCCAGCAGTCCCCGGACAGTTAATCAGCCCCAGCATTTT. Protein sequence: CASSPRTVNQPQHF.

This rearrangement joins TRBV18 to TRBJ1-2, with D unclear. This CDR3 region has 13 residues. CDR1 KGHSH and CDR2 LQKENI come from the germline V gene. The V gene lost 1 base and the J gene lost 8 bases, with 11 bases spanning the gap. Here the CDR3 reads CASSPLEEAGYTF. DNA of the CDR3: TGTGCCAGCTCACCACTAGAGGAGGCGGGCTACACCTTC.

The V gene is TRBV25-1, the J gene TRBJ2-3, with D unclear. Trimming removed 2 bases from V and 2 bases from J, with 5 bases in between. Germline V gene lookup returns CDR1 MGHDK and CDR2 SYGVNS. The CDR3 extends over 13 amino acids. CDR3 amino acids: CASSETVTDTQYF. DNA of the CDR3: TGTGCCAGCAGTGAAACGGTCACAGATACGCAGTATTTT.

The V and J genes are TRBV19 and TRBJ1-6; 7 bases are a match to TRBD1. Germline V gives CDR1 LNHDA, CDR2 SQIVND (reference sequence). Losses at the gene ends were 3 bases for V and 6 bases for J; bases not matched to a gene: 2. This CDR3 region has 14 residues. The CDR3 loop is CASSIRGANSPLHF. In nucleotides, the CDR3 is TGTGCCAGTAGTATCAGGGGGGCTAATTCACCCCTCCACTTT.

The chain uses TRBV7-2 and TRBJ2-5, with TRBD2 identical over 8 bases. V trimming: 5 bases; J trimming: 0 bases; junction bases outside the gene matches: 11. CDR1 SGHTA and CDR2 FQGNSA come from the germline V gene. This CDR3 comprises 17 residues. This CDR3 is CASSPWPSGSYQETQYF. The CDR3 bases are TGTGCCAGCAGCCCATGGCCTAGCGGGTCGTACCAAGAGACCCAGTACTTC.

The chain joins TRBV10-3 to TRBJ2-7; 8 bases fit TRBD2. This CDR3 is 12 amino acids long. Germline V gene lookup returns CDR1 ENHRY and CDR2 SYGVKD. V dropped 4 bases and J dropped 7; count of bases not matched to a gene: 3. The CDR3 DNA sequence: TGTGCCATCAGTGCCCCGGGAGGGGAGCAGTACTTC. Translating gives CAISAPGGEQYF.

This clone was seen only once. The rearrangement uses TRBV5-6 and TRBJ1-5, with TRBD1 matching over 8 bases. The germline gives CDR1 SGHDT, CDR2 YYEEEE. J was trimmed by 1 base and V by 4 bases; bases with no gene match: 7. The CDR3 consists of 16 residues. The CDR3 DNA reads as TGTGCCAGCAGCCGTATTGACAGGGGAAGCAATCAGCCCCAGCATTTT. Its protein is CASSRIDRGSNQPQHF. The variable domain in full, with the rest retrieved from reference TRBV5-6 and TRBJ1-5, is DAGVTQSPTHLIKTRGQQVTLRCSPKSGHDTVSWYQQALGQGPQFIFQYYEEEERQRGNFPDRFSGHQFPNYSSELNVNALLLGDSALYLCASSRIDRGSNQPQHFGDGTRLSIL.

The chain joins TRBV11-3 to TRBJ2-7; the D gene is possibly TRBD2 (6 bases). V was trimmed by 0 bases and J by 0 bases, leaving 15 bases between them. The CDR3 extends over 17 amino acids. CDR1 SGHNT and CDR2 YENEEA come from the germline V gene. In DNA form, the CDR3 reads TGTGCCAGCAGCTTAGAGACGGGGCGGGGAGACTCCTACGAGCAGTACTTC. As protein: CASSLETGRGDSYEQYF.